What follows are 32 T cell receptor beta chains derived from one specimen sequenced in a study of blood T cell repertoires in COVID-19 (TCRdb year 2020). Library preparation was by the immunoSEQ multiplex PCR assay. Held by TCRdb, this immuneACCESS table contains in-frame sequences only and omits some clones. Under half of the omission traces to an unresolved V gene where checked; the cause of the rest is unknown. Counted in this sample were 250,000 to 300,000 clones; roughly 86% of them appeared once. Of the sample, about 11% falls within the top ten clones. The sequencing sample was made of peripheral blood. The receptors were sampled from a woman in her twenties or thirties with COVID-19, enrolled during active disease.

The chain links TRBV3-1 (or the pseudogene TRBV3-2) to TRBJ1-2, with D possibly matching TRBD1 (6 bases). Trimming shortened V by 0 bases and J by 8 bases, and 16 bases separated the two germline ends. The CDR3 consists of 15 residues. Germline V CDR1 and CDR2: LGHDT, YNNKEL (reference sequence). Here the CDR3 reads CASSQETRGRCGYTF. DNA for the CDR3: TGTGCCAGCAGCCAAGAAACCAGGGGACGGTGCGGCTACACCTTC.

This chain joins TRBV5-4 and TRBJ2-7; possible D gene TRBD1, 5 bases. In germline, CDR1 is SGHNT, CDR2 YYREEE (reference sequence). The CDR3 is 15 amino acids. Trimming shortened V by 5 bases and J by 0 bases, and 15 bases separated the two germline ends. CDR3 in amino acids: CASSVGRSNSYEQYF. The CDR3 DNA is TGTGCCAGCAGTGTGGGGCGCAGTAACTCCTACGAGCAGTACTTC.

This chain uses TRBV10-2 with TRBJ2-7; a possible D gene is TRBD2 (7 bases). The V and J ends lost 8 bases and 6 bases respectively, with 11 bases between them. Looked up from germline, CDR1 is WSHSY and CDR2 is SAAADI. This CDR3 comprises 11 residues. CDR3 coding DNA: TGCGCCAGCGGGGGGGGGCTCGAGCAGTACTTC. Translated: CASGGGLEQYF.

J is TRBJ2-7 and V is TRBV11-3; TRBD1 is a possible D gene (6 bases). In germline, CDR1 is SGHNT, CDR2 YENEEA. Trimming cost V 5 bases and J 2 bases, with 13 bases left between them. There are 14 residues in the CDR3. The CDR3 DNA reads TGTGCCAGCAGCCCACCCGGACAGCCCTACGAGCAGTACTTC. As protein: CASSPPGQPYEQYF.

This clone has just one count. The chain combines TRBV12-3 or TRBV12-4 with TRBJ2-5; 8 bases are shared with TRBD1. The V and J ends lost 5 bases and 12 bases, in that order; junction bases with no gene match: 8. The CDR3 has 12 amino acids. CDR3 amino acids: CASSPGGQAKYF. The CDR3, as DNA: TGTGCCAGCAGTCCAGGGGGACAGGCCAAGTACTTC.

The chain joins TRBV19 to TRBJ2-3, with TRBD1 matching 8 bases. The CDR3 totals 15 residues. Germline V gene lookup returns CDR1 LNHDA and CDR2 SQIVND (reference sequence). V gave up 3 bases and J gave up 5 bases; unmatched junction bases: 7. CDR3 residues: CASSIRAGGEDTQYF. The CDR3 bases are TGTGCCAGTAGTATTAGGGCAGGGGGCGAAGATACGCAGTATTTT.

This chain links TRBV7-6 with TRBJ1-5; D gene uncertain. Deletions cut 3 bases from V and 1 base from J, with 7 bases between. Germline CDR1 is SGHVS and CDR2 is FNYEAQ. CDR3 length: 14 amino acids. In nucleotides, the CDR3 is TGTGCCAGCAGCTTGCGCCCCAGCAATCAGCCCCAGCATTTT. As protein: CASSLRPSNQPQHF.

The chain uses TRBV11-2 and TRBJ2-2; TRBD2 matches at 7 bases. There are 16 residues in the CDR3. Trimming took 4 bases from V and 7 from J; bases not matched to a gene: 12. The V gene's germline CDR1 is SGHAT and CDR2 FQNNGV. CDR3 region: CASSSPETSSSGELFF. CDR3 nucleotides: TGTGCCAGCAGCTCCCCCGAGACTAGCTCTAGCGGGGAGCTGTTTTTT.

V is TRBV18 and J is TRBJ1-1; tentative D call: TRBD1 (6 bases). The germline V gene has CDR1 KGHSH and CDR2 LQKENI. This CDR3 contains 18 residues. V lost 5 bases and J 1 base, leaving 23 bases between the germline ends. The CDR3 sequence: CASSSLTRGGRKNTEAFF. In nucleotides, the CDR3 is TGTGCCAGCTCATCATTAACCAGGGGTGGCCGGAAGAACACTGAAGCTTTCTTT.

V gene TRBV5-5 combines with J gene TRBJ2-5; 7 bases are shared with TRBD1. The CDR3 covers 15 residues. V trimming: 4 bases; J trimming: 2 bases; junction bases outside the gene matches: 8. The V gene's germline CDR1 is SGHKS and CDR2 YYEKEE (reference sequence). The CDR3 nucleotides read TGTGCCAGCAGCATCGCAGGGGGATCTCAAGAGACCCAGTACTTC. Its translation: CASSIAGGSQETQYF. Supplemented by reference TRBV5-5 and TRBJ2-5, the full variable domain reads DAGVTQSPTHLIKTRGQQVTLRCSPISGHKSVSWYQQVLGQGPQFIFQYYEKEERGRGNFPDRFSARQFPNYSSELNVNALLLGDSALYLCASSIAGGSQETQYFGPGTRLLVL.

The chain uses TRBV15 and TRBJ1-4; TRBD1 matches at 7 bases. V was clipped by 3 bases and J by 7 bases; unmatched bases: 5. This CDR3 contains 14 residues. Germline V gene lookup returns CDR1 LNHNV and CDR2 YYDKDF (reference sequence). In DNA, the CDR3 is TGTGCCACCAGCAGGACAGGGCTAGGTGAAAAACTGTTTTTT. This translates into CATSRTGLGEKLFF. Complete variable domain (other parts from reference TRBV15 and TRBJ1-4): DAMVIQNPRYQVTQFGKPVTLSCSQTLNHNVMYWYQQKSSQAPKLLFHYYDKDFNNEADTPDNFQSRRPNTSFCFLDIRSPGLGDTAMYLCATSRTGLGEKLFFGSGTQLSVL.

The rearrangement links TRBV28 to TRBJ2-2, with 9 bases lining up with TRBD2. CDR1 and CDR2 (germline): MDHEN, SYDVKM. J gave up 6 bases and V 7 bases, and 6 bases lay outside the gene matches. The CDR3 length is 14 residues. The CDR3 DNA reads TGTGCCAGCACGCTAGCGGGATTTGCCGGGGAGCTGTTTTTT. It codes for CASTLAGFAGELFF.

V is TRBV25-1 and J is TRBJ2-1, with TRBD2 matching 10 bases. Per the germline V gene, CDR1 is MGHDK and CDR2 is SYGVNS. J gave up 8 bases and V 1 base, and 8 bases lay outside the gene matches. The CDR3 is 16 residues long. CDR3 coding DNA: TGTGCCAGCAGTGAATCCCCTAGCGGGAGACAGGATGAGCAGTTCTTC. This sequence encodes CASSESPSGRQDEQFF.

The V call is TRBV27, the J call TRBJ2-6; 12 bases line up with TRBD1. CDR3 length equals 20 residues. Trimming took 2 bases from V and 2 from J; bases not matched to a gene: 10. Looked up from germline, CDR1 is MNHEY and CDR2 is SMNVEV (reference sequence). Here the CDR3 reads CASSLPRPGTGGTGANVLTF. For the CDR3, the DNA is TGTGCCAGCAGTTTACCGCGGCCCGGGACAGGGGGCACTGGGGCCAACGTCCTGACTTTC. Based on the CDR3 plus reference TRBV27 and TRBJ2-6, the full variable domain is EAQVTQNPRYLITVTGKKLTVTCSQNMNHEYMSWYRQDPGLGLRQIYYSMNVEVTDKGDVPEGYKVSRKEKRNFPLILESPSPNQTSLYFCASSLPRPGTGGTGANVLTFGAGSRLTVL.

Here the CDR3 reads CASSPDIGTDTQYF. DNA of the CDR3: TGCGCCAGCAGCCCGGACATCGGCACAGATACGCAGTATTTT. The V gene is TRBV5-1, the J gene TRBJ2-3; a possible D gene is TRBD1 (5 bases). Trimming removed 4 bases from V and 1 base from J, with 10 bases in between. Germline lookup yields CDR1 SGHRS and CDR2 YFSETQ. The length of the CDR3 is 14 residues.

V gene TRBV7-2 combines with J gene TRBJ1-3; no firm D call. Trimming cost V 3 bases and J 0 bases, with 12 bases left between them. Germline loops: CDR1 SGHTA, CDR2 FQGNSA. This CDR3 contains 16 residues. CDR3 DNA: TGTGCCAGCAGCTTCTCGACCCGGAGCTCTGGAAACACCATATATTTT. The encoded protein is CASSFSTRSSGNTIYF.

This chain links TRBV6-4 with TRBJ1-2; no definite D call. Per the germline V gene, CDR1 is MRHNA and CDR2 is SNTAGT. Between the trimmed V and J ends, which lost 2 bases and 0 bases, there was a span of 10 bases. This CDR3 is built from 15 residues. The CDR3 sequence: CASSDKAGSNYGYTF. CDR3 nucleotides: TGTGCCAGCAGTGACAAGGCAGGTTCTAACTATGGCTACACCTTC.

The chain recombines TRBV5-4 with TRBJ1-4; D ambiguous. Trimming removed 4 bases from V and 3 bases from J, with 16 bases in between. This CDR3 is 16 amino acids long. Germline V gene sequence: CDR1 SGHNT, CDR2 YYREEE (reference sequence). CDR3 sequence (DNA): TGTGCCAGCAGCCGGGCGGGAGGAAGGGCTAATGAAAAACTGTTTTTT. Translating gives CASSRAGGRANEKLFF.

This CDR3 reads CATQDIDTGELFF. The CDR3 DNA follows: TGTGCCACCCAGGACATAGACACCGGGGAGCTGTTTTTT. The rearrangement uses TRBV6-5 and TRBJ2-2, with a possible D match to TRBD1 (5 bases). Germline CDR1 is MNHEY and CDR2 is SVGAGI. The CDR3 has 13 residues. V lost 10 bases, J lost 3 bases, and 12 bases lay in between.

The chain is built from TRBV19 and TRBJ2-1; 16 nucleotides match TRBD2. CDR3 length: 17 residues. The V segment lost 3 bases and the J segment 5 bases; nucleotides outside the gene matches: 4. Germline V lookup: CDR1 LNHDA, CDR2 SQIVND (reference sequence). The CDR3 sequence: CASSIFGTSGGDNEQFF. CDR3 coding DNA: TGTGCCAGTAGTATTTTCGGGACTAGCGGGGGGGACAATGAGCAGTTCTTC.

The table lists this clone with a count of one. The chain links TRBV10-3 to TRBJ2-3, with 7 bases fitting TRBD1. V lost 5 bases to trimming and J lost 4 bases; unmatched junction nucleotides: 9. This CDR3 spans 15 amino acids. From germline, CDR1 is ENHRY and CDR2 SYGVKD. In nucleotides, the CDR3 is TGTGCCATCAGTATAGGGACAGACGTAGCAGATACGCAGTATTTT. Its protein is CAISIGTDVADTQYF.

This chain's CDR3 is CASSQTGGDTQYF. CDR3 DNA sequence: TGTGCCAGCAGCCAGACAGGGGGCGATACGCAGTATTTT. The chain carries TRBV7-9 and TRBJ2-3, with 10 bases identical to TRBD1. After removal of 5 bases from V and 6 bases from J, the junction contained 2 bases not matched to a gene. This CDR3 contains 13 residues. CDR1 SEHNR and CDR2 FQNEAQ come from the germline V gene (reference sequence).

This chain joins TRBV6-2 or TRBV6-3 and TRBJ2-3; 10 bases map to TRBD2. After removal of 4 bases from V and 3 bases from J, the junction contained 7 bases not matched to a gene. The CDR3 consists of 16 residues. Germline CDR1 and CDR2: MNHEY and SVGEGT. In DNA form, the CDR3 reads TGTGCCAGCAGTTTCGAGCGGGAGGGTTGGACAGATACGCAGTATTTT. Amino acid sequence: CASSFEREGWTDTQYF.

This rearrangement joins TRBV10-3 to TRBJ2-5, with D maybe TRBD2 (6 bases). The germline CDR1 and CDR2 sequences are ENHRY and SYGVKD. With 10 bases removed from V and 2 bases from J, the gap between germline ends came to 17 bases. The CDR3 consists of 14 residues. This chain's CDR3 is CATWAGGNQETQYF. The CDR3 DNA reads TGTGCCACCTGGGCCGGAGGGAATCAAGAGACCCAGTACTTC.

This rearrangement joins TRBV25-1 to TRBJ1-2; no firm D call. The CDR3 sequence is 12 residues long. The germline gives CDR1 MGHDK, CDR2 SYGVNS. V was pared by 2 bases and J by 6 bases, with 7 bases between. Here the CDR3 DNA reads TGTGCCAGCAGTGAACCTCGGGATGGCTACACCTTC. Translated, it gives CASSEPRDGYTF.

CDR3 nucleotide sequence: TGTGCCACCAGTAACAGGGGCTGGCAGCCCCAGCATTTT. Its protein product is CATSNRGWQPQHF. The chain links TRBV24-1 to TRBJ1-5, with 7 bases identical to TRBD1. Losses at the gene ends were 6 bases for V and 7 bases for J; bases not matched to a gene: 5. The CDR3 covers 13 residues. CDR1 and CDR2 (germline): KGHDR, SFDVKD.

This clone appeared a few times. This CDR3 is CASSGSNHEQYF. For the CDR3, the DNA is TGTGCCAGTTCCGGGAGCAACCACGAGCAGTACTTC. V gene TRBV28 combines with J gene TRBJ2-7; possibly TRBD2 for D (6 bases). Germline V gives CDR1 MDHEN, CDR2 SYDVKM. Trimming stripped 9 bases from V and 5 bases from J, with 14 bases between. This CDR3 contains 12 residues.

The CDR3 DNA follows: TGTGCCAGCAGCCAAGGGGGGGGGTTTAGAGATTCACCCCTCCACTTT. It translates to CASSQGGGFRDSPLHF. V and J are TRBV3-1 (or the pseudogene TRBV3-2) and TRBJ1-6; weak D call: TRBD1 (5 bases). V was pared by 1 base and J by 8 bases, with 15 bases between. Germline values: CDR1 LGHDT, CDR2 YNNKEL (reference sequence). The CDR3 spans 16 residues.

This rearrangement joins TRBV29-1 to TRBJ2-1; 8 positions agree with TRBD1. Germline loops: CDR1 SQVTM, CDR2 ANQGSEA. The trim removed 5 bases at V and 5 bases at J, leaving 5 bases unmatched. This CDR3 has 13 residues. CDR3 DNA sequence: TGCAGCGTTTCGGACAGGGCAAACAATGAGCAGTTCTTC. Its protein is CSVSDRANNEQFF.

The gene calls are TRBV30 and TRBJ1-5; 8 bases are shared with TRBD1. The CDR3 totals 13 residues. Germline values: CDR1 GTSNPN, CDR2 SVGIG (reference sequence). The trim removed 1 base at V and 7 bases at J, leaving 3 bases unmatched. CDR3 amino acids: CAWSAGQGQPQHF. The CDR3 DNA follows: TGTGCCTGGAGTGCAGGACAGGGACAGCCCCAGCATTTT.

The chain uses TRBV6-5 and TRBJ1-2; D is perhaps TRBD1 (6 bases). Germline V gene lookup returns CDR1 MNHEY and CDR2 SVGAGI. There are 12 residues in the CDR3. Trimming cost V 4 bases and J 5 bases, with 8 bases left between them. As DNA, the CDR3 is TGTGCCAGCAGTTTACAGGGTTATGGCTACACCTTC. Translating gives CASSLQGYGYTF.

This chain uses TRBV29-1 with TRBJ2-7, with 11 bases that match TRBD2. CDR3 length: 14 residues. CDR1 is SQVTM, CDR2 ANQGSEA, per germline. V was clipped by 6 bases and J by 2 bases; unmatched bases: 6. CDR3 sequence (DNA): TGCAGCGTCTTAACTAGCGGGAGTCCCTACGAGCAGTACTTC. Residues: CSVLTSGSPYEQYF.